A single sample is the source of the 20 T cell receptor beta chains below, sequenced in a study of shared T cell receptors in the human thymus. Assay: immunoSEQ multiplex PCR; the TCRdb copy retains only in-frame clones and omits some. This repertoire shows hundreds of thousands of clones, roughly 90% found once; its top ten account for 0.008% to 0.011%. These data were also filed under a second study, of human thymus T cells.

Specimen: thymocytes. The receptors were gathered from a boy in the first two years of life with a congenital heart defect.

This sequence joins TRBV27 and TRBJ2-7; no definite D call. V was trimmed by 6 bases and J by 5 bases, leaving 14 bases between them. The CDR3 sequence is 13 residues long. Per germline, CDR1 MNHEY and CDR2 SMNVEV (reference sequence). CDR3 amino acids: CASRPVGSHEQYF. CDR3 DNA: TGTGCCAGCAGGCCCGTGGGCAGCCACGAGCAGTACTTC.

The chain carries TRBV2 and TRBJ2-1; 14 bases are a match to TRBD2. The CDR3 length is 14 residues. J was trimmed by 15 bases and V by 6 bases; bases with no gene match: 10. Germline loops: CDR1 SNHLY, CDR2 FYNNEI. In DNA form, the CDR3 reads TGTGCCAGCAGGAGACTAGCGGGAGGGCCTGGTACGTTCTTC. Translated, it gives CASRRLAGGPGTFF.

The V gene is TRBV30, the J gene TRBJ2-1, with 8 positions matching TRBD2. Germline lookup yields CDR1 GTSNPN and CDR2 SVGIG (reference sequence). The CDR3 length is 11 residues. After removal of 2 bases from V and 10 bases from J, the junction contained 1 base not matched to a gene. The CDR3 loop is CAWSRTSEQFF. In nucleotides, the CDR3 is TGTGCCTGGAGTAGGACTAGCGAGCAGTTCTTC.

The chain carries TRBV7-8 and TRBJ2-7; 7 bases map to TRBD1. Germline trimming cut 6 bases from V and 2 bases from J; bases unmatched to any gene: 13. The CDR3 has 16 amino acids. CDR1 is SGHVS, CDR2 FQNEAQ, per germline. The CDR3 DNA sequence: TGTGCCAGCAGGCCCAAAGGGGGCTTCGGACCCTACGAGCAGTACTTC. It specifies CASRPKGGFGPYEQYF.

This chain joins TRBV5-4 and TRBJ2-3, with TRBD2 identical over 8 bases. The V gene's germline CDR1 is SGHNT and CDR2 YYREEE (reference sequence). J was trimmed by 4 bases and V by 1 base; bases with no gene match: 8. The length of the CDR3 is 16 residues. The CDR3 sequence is CASSLSPGGVADTQYF. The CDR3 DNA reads TGTGCCAGCAGCTTGTCCCCGGGAGGGGTGGCAGATACGCAGTATTTT.

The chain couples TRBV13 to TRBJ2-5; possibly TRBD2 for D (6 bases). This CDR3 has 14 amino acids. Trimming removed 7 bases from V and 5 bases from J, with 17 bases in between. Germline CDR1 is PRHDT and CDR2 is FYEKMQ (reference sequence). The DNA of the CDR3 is TGTGCCAGCACCTGGAGGGGACGGCTTGAGACCCAGTACTTC. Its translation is CASTWRGRLETQYF. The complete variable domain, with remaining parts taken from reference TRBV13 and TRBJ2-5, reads AAGVIQSPRHLIKEKRETATLKCYPIPRHDTVYWYQQGPGQDPQFLISFYEKMQSDKGSIPDRFSAQQFSDYHSELNMSSLELGDSALYFCASTWRGRLETQYFGPGTRLLVL.

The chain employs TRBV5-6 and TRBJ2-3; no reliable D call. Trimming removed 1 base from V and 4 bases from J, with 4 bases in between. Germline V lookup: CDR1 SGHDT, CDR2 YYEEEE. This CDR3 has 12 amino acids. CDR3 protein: CASSLSADTQYF. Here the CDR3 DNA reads TGTGCCAGCAGCTTGTCGGCAGATACGCAGTATTTT. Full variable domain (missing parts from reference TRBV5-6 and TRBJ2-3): DAGVTQSPTHLIKTRGQQVTLRCSPKSGHDTVSWYQQALGQGPQFIFQYYEEEERQRGNFPDRFSGHQFPNYSSELNVNALLLGDSALYLCASSLSADTQYFGPGTRLTVL.

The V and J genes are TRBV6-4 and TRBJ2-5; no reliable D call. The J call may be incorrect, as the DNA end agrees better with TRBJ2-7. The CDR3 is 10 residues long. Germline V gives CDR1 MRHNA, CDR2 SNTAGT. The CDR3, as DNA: TGTGCCAGCATATCCTACGAGCAGTACTTC. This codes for CASISYEQYF.

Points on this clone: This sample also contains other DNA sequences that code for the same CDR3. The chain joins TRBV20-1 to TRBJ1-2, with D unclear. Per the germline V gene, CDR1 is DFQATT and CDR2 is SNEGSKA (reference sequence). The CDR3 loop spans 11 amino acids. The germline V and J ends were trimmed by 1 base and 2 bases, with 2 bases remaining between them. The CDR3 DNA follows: TGCAGTGCTAGAGTAAACTATGGCTACACCTTC. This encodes CSARVNYGYTF.

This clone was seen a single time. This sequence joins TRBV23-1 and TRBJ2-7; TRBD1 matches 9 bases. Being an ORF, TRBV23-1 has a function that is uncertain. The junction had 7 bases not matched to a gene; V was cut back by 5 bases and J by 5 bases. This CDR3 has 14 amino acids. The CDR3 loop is CASSNLDRGDEQYF. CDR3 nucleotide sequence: TGCGCCAGCAGTAATCTGGACAGGGGCGACGAGCAGTACTTC.

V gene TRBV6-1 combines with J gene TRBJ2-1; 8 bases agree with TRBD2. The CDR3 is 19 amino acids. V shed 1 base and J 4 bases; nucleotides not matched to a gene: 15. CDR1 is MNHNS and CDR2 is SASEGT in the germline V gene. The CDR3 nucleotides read TGTGCCAGCAGTGAAGGAGGGCGGGGAGCGGGAGTGAAATACAATGAGCAGTTCTTC. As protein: CASSEGGRGAGVKYNEQFF.

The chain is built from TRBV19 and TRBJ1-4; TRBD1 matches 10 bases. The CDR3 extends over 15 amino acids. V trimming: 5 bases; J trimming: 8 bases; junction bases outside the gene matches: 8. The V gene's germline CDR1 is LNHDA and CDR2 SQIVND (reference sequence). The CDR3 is CASSPRQGAGEKLFF. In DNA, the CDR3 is TGTGCCAGTAGTCCCCGACAGGGGGCGGGGGAAAAACTGTTTTTT.

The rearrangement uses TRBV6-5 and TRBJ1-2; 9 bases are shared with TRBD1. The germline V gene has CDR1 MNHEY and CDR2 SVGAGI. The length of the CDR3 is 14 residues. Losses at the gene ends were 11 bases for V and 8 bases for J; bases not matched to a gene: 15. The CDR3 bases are TGTGCCTCCTGGGCGACTAACAGGGGGCAGGGCTACACCTTC. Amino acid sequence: CASWATNRGQGYTF.

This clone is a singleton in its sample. CDR3 coding DNA: TGTGCCAGCAGTTTACAACAGGGGTTGGACTATGGCTACACCTTC. Encoded protein: CASSLQQGLDYGYTF. The V call is TRBV27, the J call TRBJ1-2; TRBD1 matches at 7 bases. The CDR3 spans 15 residues. Germline values: CDR1 MNHEY, CDR2 SMNVEV (reference sequence). Trimming cost V 2 bases and J 3 bases; bases outside gene matches: 6.

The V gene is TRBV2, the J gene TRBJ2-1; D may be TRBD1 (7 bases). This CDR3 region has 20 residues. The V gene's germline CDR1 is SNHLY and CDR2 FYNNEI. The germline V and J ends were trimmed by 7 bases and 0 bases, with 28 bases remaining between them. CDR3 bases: TGTGCCAGCATTAGGGACAGAGCTCCTAGCGCAAAACGCTCCTACAATGAGCAGTTCTTC. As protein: CASIRDRAPSAKRSYNEQFF.

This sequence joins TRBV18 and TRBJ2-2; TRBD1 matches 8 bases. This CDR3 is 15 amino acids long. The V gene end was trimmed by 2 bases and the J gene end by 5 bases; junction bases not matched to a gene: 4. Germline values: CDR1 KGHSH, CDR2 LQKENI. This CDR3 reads CASSPEQGGTGELFF. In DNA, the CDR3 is TGTGCCAGCTCACCAGAACAGGGGGGAACCGGGGAGCTGTTTTTT.

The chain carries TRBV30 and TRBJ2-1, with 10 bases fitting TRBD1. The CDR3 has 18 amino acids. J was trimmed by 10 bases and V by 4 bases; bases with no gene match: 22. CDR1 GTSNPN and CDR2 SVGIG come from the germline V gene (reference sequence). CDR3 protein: CAWIVKLGQGVGVREQFF. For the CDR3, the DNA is TGTGCCTGGATAGTAAAACTAGGACAGGGGGTGGGAGTCAGGGAGCAGTTCTTC.

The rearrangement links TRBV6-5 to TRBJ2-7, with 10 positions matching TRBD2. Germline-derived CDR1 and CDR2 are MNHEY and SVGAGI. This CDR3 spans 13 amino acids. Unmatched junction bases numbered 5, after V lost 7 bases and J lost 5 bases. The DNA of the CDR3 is TGTGCCAGCACCGGACTAGCGGAACACGAGCAGTACTTC. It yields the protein CASTGLAEHEQYF.

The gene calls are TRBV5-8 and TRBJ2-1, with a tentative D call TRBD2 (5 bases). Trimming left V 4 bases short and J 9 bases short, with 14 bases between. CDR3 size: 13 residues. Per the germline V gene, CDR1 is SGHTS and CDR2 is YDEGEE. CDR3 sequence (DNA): TGTGCCAGCAGCGTTACTAGGACGGGTGAGCAGTTCTTC. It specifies CASSVTRTGEQFF.

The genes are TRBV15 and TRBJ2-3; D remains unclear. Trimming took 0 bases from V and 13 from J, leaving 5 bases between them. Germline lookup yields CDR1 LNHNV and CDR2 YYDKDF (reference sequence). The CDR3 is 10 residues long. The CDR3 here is CATSRDTKYF. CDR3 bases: TGTGCCACCAGCAGAGATACTAAGTATTTT.